This TCR beta chain was captured in a study of long-term antiretroviral therapy in people with HIV. Whole-study findings and limits: Diversity went up after ART and still fell short of transplant donor controls. Controls had broader CDR3 length ranges than HIV repertoires did.

To note about this clone: Its antigen is currently unknown.

Germline-derived CDR1 and CDR2 are WNHNN and SYGVQD (reference sequence). Trimming removed 3 bases from V and 3 bases from J; junction bases left unmatched: 8. This CDR3 contains 15 residues. At the survey level, the v3.0 immunoSEQ assay was run. Data came from immunoSEQ multiplex PCR; TCRdb stores just in-frame clones and leaves some out. The table lists 26,000 or so clones, about 90% of them singletons. Each donor had at least one pre-ART and at least two post-ART PBMC samples. The samples, holding about 1-11 million cryopreserved PBMC, were thawed before DNA extraction was carried out. The chain uses TRBV10-1 and TRBJ2-7; 7 bases are shared with TRBD1. Sequencing was performed on unsorted PBMCs, taken 2 years after starting antiretroviral therapy. This TCR came from a man between 45 and 60 years old with HIV. As DNA, the CDR3 is TGCGCCAGCAGTGACTCCGGGACAGCGATCTACGAGCAGTACTTC. Translated: CASSDSGTAIYEQYF.